The 20 T cell receptor beta chains given below trace back to one sample, sequenced in a study of CD4+ T cells in melanoma. Measured with immunoSEQ multiplex PCR; TCRdb has only the in-frame clones, and not every one. The table includes around 13,000 clones, roughly two thirds detected once. The sequencing sample was made of cells from a culture (not recorded whether cultured in vitro). These receptors were taken from a human donor with melanoma.

This clone has a handful of counts. This sequence joins TRBV27 and TRBJ1-1; 12 bases match TRBD1. J was trimmed by 0 bases and V by 5 bases; bases with no gene match: 7. This CDR3 comprises 17 residues. Germline CDR1 reads MNHEY; CDR2 reads SMNVEV (reference sequence). The CDR3 here is CASSPGTGGMVNTEAFF. As DNA, the CDR3 is TGTGCCAGCAGTCCCGGGACAGGGGGCATGGTGAACACTGAAGCTTTCTTT.

This clone was found a few times. The chain links TRBV4-1 to TRBJ1-2; D is undetermined. V lost 1 base and J lost 7, with 13 bases in between. Germline V gene sequence: CDR1 MGHRA, CDR2 YSYEKL. CDR3 length: 14 residues. The CDR3 protein is CASSQAPPSLGYTF. CDR3 DNA: TGCGCCAGCAGCCAAGCCCCACCAAGCCTTGGCTACACCTTC.

The V gene is TRBV7-3, the J gene TRBJ2-3; D possibly corresponds to TRBD1 (5 bases). The CDR3 spans 14 residues. Trimming removed 2 bases at V and 0 bases at J, with 6 bases between. The germline gives CDR1 SGHTA, CDR2 FQGTGA. The CDR3 spells CASSLGASTDTQYF. DNA for the CDR3: TGTGCCAGCAGCTTAGGGGCTAGCACAGATACGCAGTATTTT.

This clone was recorded a few times. The chain joins TRBV18 to TRBJ1-2; D is ambiguous. CDR3 length: 13 amino acids. In germline, CDR1 is KGHSH, CDR2 LQKENI. Trimming left V 4 bases short and J 0 bases short, with 6 bases between. The CDR3 protein is CASSLGSNYGYTF. CDR3 in DNA: TGTGCCAGCTCACTCGGGTCTAACTATGGCTACACCTTC.

This clone was observed once. This chain links TRBV7-3 with TRBJ1-1; tentatively, D is TRBD1 (6 bases). The germline CDR1 and CDR2 sequences are SGHTA and FQGTGA. V lost 4 bases and J lost 4, with 7 bases in between. CDR3 length equals 12 residues. CDR3: CASSSRGTEAFF. The CDR3, as DNA: TGTGCCAGCAGCTCCAGGGGCACTGAAGCTTTCTTT.

This chain uses TRBV30 with TRBJ2-5, with 12 nucleotides matching TRBD2. The ends lost 7 bases at V and 1 base at J; junction bases unmatched: 10. Germline V gene sequence: CDR1 GTSNPN, CDR2 SVGIG (reference sequence). The CDR3 is 16 residues long. The CDR3 nucleotides read TGTGCCTTAGAACTAGCGGGGGGCCCCCCCCAAGAGACCCAGTACTTC. Translation gives CALELAGGPPQETQYF.

The rearrangement links TRBV6-5 to TRBJ1-1; 11 positions match TRBD1. There are 15 residues in the CDR3. V lost 5 bases to trimming and J lost 3 bases; unmatched junction nucleotides: 5. The germline CDR1 and CDR2 sequences are MNHEY and SVGAGI. The CDR3 is CASSGQGAGDTEAFF. The CDR3 coding sequence is TGTGCCAGCAGTGGACAGGGGGCTGGTGACACTGAAGCTTTCTTT.

The chain has TRBV11-1 and TRBJ2-7; TRBD2 matches 8 bases. Per the germline V gene, CDR1 is SGHAT and CDR2 is FQDESV (reference sequence). V trimming: 5 bases; J trimming: 1 base; junction bases outside the gene matches: 7. The length of the CDR3 is 15 residues. This CDR3 is CASSPSLAGSYEQYF. CDR3 DNA: TGTGCCAGCAGCCCATCTCTAGCGGGTTCCTACGAGCAGTACTTC.

This clone was counted only a few times. This chain connects TRBV7-9 to TRBJ1-2; unclear D gene. V lost 3 bases, J lost 8 bases, and 10 bases lay in between. The CDR3 contains 12 residues. Germline V gene lookup returns CDR1 SEHNR and CDR2 FQNEAQ (reference sequence). The CDR3 DNA reads TGTGCCAGCAGCTTGAACGACCGGGGCTACACCTTC. This translates into CASSLNDRGYTF.

The chain joins TRBV6-1 to TRBJ1-4, with 9 bases identical to TRBD1. This CDR3 region has 15 residues. V dropped 3 bases and J dropped 5; count of bases not matched to a gene: 4. Germline values: CDR1 MNHNS, CDR2 SASEGT. Written as DNA, the CDR3 is TGTGCCAGCAGTGAGGAGGGGACAGGGAATGAAAAACTGTTTTTT. It is translated as CASSEEGTGNEKLFF.

The V gene is TRBV5-1, the J gene TRBJ2-6; the D gene is possibly TRBD2 (6 bases). V was shortened by 6 bases and J by 0 bases, with 22 bases between the two germline ends. Germline assignment: CDR1 SGHRS and CDR2 YFSETQ. The CDR3 has 19 amino acids. The CDR3 DNA reads TGCGCCAGCACACAAACCCTTGCGGGATTGCCCTCTGGGGCCAACGTCCTGACTTTC. Its protein is CASTQTLAGLPSGANVLTF.

The rearrangement links TRBV6-6 to TRBJ2-3, with TRBD2 matching over 10 bases. The V and J ends lost 5 bases and 7 bases, in that order; junction bases with no gene match: 6. Germline assignment: CDR1 MNHNY and CDR2 SVGAGI (reference sequence). The CDR3 is 14 amino acids. The CDR3, as DNA: TGTGCCAGCAGTGCGGCTAGCGGGGGCAATACGCAGTATTTT. Translating gives CASSAASGGNTQYF.

In the case of this clone: At one end the junction does not follow the germline gene, possibly because of a read error. J is TRBJ2-2 and V is TRBV5-4; perhaps TRBD1 as D (5 bases). The CDR3 has 16 amino acids. Germline V gene sequence: CDR1 SGHNT, CDR2 YYREEE (reference sequence). This chain's CDR3 is CASSLGSGTNTGELFF. The DNA for the CDR3 is TGTGCCAGCAGTTTGGGGTCAGGGACGAACACCGGGGAGCTGTTTTTT.

The V and J genes are TRBV6-1 and TRBJ1-5; the D gene is possibly TRBD1 (6 bases). From germline, CDR1 is MNHNS and CDR2 SASEGT. The V end lost 4 bases, the J end lost 3 bases, and 16 bases lay between the germline ends. CDR3 size: 16 residues. In DNA form, the CDR3 reads TGTGCCAGCAGTGCCAACCCCGACAGGTTCAATCAGCCCCAGCATTTT. This sequence encodes CASSANPDRFNQPQHF.

V is TRBV12-5 and J is TRBJ2-3; no clear D gene. The germline CDR1 and CDR2 sequences are LGHNT and FRNRAP. This CDR3 is built from 12 residues. With 6 bases removed from V and 5 bases from J, the gap between germline ends came to 9 bases. CDR3 residues: CASGPREDTQYF. CDR3 nucleotides: TGTGCTAGTGGCCCCCGTGAAGATACGCAGTATTTT.

This chain links TRBV7-2 with TRBJ2-1; D could derive from TRBD1 or TRBD2 (5 bases each). CDR1 and CDR2 from the germline V gene are SGHTA and FQGNSA. Trimming cost V 1 base and J 6 bases, with 13 bases left between them. The CDR3 is made up of 15 amino acids. In DNA form, the CDR3 reads TGTGCCAGCAGCTTAGTTGGGACCCGTCTCAATGAGCAGTTCTTC. This codes for CASSLVGTRLNEQFF.

The gene calls are TRBV7-2 and TRBJ2-4, with 7 bases matching TRBD2. From germline, CDR1 is SGHTA and CDR2 FQGNSA. The CDR3 has 14 amino acids. V dropped 5 bases and J dropped 1; count of bases not matched to a gene: 2. Here the CDR3 DNA reads TGTGCCAGCAGCAGCGGGGCGGCCAAAAACATTCAGTACTTC. Protein sequence: CASSSGAAKNIQYF.

The CDR3 here is CASGDRGYGYTF. The CDR3 coding sequence is TGTGCCAGCGGGGACCGGGGCTATGGCTACACCTTC. V gene TRBV28 combines with J gene TRBJ1-2; TRBD1 might be the D (5 bases). The CDR3 is 12 residues long. With 8 bases removed from V and 4 bases from J, the gap between germline ends came to 11 bases. Germline V gives CDR1 MDHEN, CDR2 SYDVKM.

This clone showed up just once. The J gene is TRBJ2-3, the V gene TRBV5-5; D unclear. The CDR3 spans 14 residues. Germline assignment: CDR1 SGHKS and CDR2 YYEKEE (reference sequence). The ends were cut back, 5 bases at V and 6 bases at J, with 16 bases in the middle. The chain's CDR3 is CASSPDRLGDTQYF. CDR3 DNA: TGTGCCAGCAGTCCCGACCGACTCGGGGATACGCAGTATTTT. Variable domain in full (rest from reference TRBV5-5 and TRBJ2-3): DAGVTQSPTHLIKTRGQQVTLRCSPISGHKSVSWYQQVLGQGPQFIFQYYEKEERGRGNFPDRFSARQFPNYSSELNVNALLLGDSALYLCASSPDRLGDTQYFGPGTRLTVL.

This clone was recorded a few times. This CDR3 is CASHSLAGGREQYF. The CDR3 nucleotides read TGTGCCAGCCATTCGTTGGCTGGGGGGCGCGAGCAGTACTTC. The genes are TRBV5-4 and TRBJ2-7; either TRBD1 or TRBD2 may fit D (6 bases each). CDR1 and CDR2 (germline): SGHNT, YYREEE (reference sequence). This CDR3 has 14 amino acids. V lost 7 bases, J lost 6 bases, and 20 bases lay in between.